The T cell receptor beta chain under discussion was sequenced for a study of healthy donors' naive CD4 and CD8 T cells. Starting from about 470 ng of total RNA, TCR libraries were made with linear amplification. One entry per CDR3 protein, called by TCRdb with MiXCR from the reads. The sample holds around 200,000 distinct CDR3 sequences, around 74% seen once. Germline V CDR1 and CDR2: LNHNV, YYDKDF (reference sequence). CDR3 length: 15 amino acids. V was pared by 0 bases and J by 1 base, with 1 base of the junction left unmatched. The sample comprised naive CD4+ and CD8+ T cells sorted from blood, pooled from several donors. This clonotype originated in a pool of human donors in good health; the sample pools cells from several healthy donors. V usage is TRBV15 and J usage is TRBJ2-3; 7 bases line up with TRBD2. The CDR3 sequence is CATSRDGLGTDTQYF. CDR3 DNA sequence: TGTGCCACCAGCAGAGATGGACTAGGCACAGATACGCAGTATTTT.